The entry that follows covers one TCR beta chain sequence. These data originate in a study of identical twins. TCRdb passed the 5' RACE reads through MiXCR, listing each CDR3 protein once. Of more than 1.5 million distinct CDR3 sequences in the sample, less than 40% were seen once. Source material: cord blood. The TCR originated in a newborn girl in good health.

CDR3 sequence reads: CASSPRRAGGLRSYNEQFF. DNA of the CDR3: TGCGCCAGCAGCCCACGGCGAGCGGGGGGGCTTAGGTCCTACAATGAGCAGTTCTTC. The chain has TRBV5-1 and TRBJ2-1, with 10 bases lining up with TRBD2. Per the germline V gene, CDR1 is SGHRS and CDR2 is YFSETQ. The length of the CDR3 is 19 residues. V was clipped by 4 bases and J by 1 base; unmatched bases: 14.